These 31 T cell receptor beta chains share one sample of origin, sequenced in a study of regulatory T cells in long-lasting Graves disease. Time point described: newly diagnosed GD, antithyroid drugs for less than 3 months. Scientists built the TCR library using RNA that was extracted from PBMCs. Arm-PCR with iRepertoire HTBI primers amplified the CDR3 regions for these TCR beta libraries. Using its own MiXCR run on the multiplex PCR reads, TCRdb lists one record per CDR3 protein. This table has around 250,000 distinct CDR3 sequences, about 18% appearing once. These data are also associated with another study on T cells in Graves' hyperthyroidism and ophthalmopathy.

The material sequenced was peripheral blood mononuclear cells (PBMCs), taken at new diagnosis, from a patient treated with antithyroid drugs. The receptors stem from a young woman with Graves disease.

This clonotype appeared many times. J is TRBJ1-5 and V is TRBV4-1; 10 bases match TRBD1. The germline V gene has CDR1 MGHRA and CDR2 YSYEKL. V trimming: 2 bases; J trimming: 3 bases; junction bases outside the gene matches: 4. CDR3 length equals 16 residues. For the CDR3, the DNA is TGCGCCAGCAGCCAAACCGGGACAGGGGACAATCAGCCCCAGCATTTT. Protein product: CASSQTGTGDNQPQHF.

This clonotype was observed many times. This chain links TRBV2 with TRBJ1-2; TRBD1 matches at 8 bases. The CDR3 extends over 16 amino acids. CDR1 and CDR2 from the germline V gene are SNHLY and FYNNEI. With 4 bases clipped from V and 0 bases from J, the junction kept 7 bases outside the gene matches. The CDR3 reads CASSGGTGHPNYGYTF. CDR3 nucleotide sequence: TGTGCCAGCAGTGGAGGGACAGGCCATCCTAACTATGGCTACACCTTC. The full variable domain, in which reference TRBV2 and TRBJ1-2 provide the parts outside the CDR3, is EPEVTQTPSHQVTQMGQEVILRCVPISNHLYFYWYRQILGQKVEFLVSFYNNEISEKSEIFDDQFSVERPDGSNFTLKIRSTKLEDSAMYFCASSGGTGHPNYGYTFGSGTRLTVV.

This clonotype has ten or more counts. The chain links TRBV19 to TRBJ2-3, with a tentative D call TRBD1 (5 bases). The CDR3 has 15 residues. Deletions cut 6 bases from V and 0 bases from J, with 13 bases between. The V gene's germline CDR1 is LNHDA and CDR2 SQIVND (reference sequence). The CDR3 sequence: CASRTSRQSTDTQYF. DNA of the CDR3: TGTGCCAGTAGGACCTCCAGACAGAGCACAGATACGCAGTATTTT.

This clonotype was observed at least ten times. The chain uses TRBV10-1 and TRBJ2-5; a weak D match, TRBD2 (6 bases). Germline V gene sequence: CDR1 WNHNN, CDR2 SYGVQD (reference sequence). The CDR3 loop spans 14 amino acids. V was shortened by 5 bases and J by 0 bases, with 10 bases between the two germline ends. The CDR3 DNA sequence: TGCGCCAGCAGTCATTCGGGGGACCAAGAGACCCAGTACTTC. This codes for CASSHSGDQETQYF.

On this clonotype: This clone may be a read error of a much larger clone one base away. The CDR3, as DNA: TGTGCCGTCAGGAGGACTGAAGCTTTCTTT. Protein product: CAVRRTEAFF. The gene calls are TRBV10-3 and TRBJ1-1; D remains unclear. Germline V lookup: CDR1 ENHRY, CDR2 SYGVKD. This CDR3 comprises 10 residues.

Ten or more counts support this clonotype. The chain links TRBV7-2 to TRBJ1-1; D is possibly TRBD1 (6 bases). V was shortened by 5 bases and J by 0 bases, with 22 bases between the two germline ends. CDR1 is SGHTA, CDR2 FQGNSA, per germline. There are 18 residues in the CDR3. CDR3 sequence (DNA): TGTGCCAGCAGCCGGGTGGGCAGGGGTTTATCAATGAACACTGAAGCTTTCTTT. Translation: CASSRVGRGLSMNTEAFF.

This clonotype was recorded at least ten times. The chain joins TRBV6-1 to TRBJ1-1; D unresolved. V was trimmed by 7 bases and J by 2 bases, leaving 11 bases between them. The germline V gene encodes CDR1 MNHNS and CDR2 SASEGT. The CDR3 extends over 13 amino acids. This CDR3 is CASKEVYNTEAFF. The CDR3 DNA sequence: TGTGCCAGCAAGGAGGTGTACAACACTGAAGCTTTCTTT.

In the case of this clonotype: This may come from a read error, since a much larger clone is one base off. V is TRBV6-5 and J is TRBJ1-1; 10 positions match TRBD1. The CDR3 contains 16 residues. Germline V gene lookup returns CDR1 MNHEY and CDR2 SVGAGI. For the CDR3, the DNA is TGTGCCAGCAGTTACGAGACAGGGGGCATGAACACTGAAGCTATCTTT. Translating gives CASSYETGGMNTEAIF.

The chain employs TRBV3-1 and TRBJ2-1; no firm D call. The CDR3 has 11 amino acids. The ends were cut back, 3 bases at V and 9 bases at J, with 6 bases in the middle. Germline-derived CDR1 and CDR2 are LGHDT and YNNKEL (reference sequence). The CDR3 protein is CASSQRSEQFF. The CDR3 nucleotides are TGTGCCAGCAGCCAGAGGAGTGAGCAGTTCTTC.

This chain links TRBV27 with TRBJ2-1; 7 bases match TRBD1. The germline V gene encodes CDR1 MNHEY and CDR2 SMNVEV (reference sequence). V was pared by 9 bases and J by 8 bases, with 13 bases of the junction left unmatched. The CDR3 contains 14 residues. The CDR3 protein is CASRQGPFKDEQFF. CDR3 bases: TGTGCCAGTCGACAGGGACCTTTTAAGGATGAGCAGTTCTTC.

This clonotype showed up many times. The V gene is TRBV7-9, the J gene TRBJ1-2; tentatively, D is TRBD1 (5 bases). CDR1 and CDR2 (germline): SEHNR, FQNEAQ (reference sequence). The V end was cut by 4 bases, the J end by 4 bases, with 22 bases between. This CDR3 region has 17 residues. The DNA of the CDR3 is TGTGCCAGCAGCTCCCGAAGCCCGACAGTGAACCTCTATGGCTACACCTTC. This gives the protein CASSSRSPTVNLYGYTF.

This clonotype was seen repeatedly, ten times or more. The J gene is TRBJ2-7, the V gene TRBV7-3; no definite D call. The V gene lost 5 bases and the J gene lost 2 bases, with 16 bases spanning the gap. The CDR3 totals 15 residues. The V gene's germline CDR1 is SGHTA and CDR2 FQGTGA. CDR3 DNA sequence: TGTGCCAGCAGCCCCCGACTTATTAGGGCCTACGAGCAGTACTTC. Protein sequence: CASSPRLIRAYEQYF. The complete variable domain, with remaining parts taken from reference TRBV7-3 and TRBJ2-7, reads GAGVSQTPSNKVTEKGKYVELRCDPISGHTALYWYRQSLGQGPEFLIYFQGTGAADDSGLPNDRFFAVRPEGSVSTLKIQRTERGDSAVYLCASSPRLIRAYEQYFGPGTRLTVT.

CDR3 in DNA: TGTGCCAGCCAAGACATCCGGGACACCCAAGAGACCCAGTACTTC. Amino acids: CASQDIRDTQETQYF. The chain recombines TRBV19 with TRBJ2-5, with a tentative D call TRBD1 (6 bases). Trimming took 9 bases from V and 1 from J, leaving 18 bases between them. CDR3 length: 15 residues. Looked up from germline, CDR1 is LNHDA and CDR2 is SQIVND (reference sequence).

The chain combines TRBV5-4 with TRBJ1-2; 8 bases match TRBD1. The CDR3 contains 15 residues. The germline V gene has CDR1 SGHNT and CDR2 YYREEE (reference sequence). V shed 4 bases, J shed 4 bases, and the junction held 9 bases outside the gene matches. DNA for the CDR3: TGTGCCAGCAGCGCGGGACAGGAGCTGGGCTATGGCTACACCTTC. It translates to CASSAGQELGYGYTF.

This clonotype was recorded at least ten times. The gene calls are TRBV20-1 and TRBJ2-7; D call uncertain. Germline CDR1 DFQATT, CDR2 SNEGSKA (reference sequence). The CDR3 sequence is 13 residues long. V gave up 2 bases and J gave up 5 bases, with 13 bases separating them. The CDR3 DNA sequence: TGCAGTGCTAGATCGAATGAGGCCCACGAGCAGTACTTC. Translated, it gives CSARSNEAHEQYF.

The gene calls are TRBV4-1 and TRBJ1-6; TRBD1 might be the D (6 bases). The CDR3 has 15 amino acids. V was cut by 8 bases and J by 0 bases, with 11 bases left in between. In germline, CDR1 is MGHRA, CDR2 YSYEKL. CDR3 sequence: CASATGSSYNSPLHF. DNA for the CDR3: TGCGCCAGCGCCACAGGGAGCTCCTATAATTCACCCCTCCACTTT.

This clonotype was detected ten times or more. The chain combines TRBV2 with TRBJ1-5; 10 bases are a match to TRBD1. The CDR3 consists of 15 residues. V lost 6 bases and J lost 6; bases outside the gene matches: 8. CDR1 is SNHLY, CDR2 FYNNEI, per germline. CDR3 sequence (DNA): TGTGCCAGCAGGGGGGGGACAGGGGTGGCTCAGCCCCAGCATTTT. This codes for CASRGGTGVAQPQHF.

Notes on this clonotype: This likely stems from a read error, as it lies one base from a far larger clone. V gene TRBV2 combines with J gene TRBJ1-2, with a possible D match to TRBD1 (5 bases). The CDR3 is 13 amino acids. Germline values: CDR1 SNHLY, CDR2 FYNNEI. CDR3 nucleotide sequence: TGTGCCAGCAGCCGGGGGACGACCCTTGGCCACACCTTC. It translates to CASSRGTTLGHTF. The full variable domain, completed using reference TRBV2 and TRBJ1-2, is EPEVTQTPSHQVTQMGQEVILRCVPISNHLYFYWYRQILGQKVEFLVSFYNNEISEKSEIFDDQFSVERPDGSNFTLKIRSTKLEDSAMYFCASSRGTTLGHTFGSGTRLTVV.

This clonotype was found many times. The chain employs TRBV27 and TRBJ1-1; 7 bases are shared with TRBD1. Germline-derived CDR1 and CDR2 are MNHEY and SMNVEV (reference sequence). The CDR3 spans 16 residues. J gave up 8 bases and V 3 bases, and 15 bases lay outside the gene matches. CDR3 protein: CASSLFSRGQIPEAFF. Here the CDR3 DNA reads TGTGCCAGCAGTTTGTTCTCTCGGGGACAGATTCCCGAAGCTTTCTTT.

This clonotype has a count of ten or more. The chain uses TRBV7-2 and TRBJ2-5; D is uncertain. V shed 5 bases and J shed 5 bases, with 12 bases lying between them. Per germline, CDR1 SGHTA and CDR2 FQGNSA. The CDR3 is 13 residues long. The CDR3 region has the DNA TGTGCCAGCAGCCCAACAAGGGCCGAGACCCAGTACTTC. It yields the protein CASSPTRAETQYF.

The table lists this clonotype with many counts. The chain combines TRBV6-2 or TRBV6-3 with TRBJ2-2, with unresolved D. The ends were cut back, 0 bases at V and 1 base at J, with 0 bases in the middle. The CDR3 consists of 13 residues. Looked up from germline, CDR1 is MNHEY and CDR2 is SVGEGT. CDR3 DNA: TGTGCCAGCAGTTACTCGAACACCGGGGAGCTGTTTTTT. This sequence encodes CASSYSNTGELFF.

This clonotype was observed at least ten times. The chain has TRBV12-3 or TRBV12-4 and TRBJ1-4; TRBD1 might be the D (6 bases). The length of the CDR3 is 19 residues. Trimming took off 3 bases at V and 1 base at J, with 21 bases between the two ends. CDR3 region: CASSFGQGPYGLTNEKLFF. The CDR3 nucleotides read TGTGCCAGCAGTTTCGGGCAGGGGCCCTATGGCTTAACTAATGAAAAACTGTTTTTT.

CDR3 loop: CASSSGTGISYEQYF. As DNA, the CDR3 is TGTGCCAGCAGCTCCGGGACAGGGATATCCTACGAGCAGTACTTC. The gene calls are TRBV11-2 and TRBJ2-7; 9 positions match TRBD1. J was trimmed by 1 base and V by 4 bases; bases with no gene match: 5. The CDR3 extends over 15 amino acids. Germline assignment: CDR1 SGHAT and CDR2 FQNNGV.

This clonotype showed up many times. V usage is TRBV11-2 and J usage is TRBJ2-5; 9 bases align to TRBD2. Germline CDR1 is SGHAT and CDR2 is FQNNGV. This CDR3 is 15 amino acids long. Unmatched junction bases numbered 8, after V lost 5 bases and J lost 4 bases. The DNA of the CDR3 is TGTGCCAGCAGCGGATATAGCGGGGGCTTAGAGACCCAGTACTTC. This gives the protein CASSGYSGGLETQYF.

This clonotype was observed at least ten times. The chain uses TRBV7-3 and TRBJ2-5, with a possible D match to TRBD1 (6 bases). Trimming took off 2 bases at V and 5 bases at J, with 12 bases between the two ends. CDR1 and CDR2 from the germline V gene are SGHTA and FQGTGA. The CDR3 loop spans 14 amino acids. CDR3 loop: CASSLHREEETQYF. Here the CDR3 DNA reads TGTGCCAGCAGCTTACACAGGGAAGAGGAGACCCAGTACTTC.

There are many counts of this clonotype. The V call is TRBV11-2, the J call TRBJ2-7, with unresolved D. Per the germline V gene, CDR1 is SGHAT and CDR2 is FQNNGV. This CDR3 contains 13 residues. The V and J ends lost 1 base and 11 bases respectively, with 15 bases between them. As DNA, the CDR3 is TGTGCCAGCAGCTTAGTGGGGTCCCCCGGCAAGTACTTC. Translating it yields CASSLVGSPGKYF.

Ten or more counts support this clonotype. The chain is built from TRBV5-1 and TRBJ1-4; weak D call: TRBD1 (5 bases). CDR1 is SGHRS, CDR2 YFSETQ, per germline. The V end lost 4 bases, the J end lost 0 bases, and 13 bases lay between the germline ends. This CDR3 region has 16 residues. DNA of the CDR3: TGCGCCAGCAGCCCTGGGACTCATTCAACTAATGAAAAACTGTTTTTT. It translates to CASSPGTHSTNEKLFF.

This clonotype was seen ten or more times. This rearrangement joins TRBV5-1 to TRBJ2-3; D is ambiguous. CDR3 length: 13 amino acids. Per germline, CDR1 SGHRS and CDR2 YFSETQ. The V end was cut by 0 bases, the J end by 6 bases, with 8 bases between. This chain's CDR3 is CASSLEFGDTQYF. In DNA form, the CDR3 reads TGCGCCAGCAGCTTGGAATTTGGGGATACGCAGTATTTT.

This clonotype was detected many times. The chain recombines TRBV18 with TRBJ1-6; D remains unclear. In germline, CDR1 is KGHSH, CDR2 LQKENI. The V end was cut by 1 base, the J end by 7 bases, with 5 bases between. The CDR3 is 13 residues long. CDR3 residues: CASSPRVNSPLHF. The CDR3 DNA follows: TGTGCCAGCTCACCACGAGTCAATTCACCCCTCCACTTT. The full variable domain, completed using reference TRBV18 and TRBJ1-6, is NAGVMQNPRHLVRRRGQEARLRCSPMKGHSHVYWYRQLPEEGLKFMVYLQKENIIDESGMPKERFSAEFPKEGPSILRIQQVVRGDSAAYFCASSPRVNSPLHFGNGTRLTVT.

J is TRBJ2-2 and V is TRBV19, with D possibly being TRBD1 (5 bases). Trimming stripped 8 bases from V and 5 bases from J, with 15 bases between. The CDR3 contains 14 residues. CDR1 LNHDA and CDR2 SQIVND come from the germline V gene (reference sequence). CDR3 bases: TGTGCCAGTCGACAGACTCTGTTTACCGGGGAGCTGTTTTTT. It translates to CASRQTLFTGELFF.

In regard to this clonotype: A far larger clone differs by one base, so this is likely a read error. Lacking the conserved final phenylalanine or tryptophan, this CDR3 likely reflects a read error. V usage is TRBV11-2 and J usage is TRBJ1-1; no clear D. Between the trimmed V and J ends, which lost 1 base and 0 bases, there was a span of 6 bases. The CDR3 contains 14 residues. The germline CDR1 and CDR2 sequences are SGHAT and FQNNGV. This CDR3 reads CASSLGIMNTEAFL. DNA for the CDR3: TGTGCCAGCAGCTTAGGGATCATGAACACTGAAGCTTTCCTT.